These 3 T cell receptor beta chains came from one sample sequenced in a study of tumor-infiltrating lymphocytes in oesophageal squamous cell carcinoma. MiXCR was run by TCRdb on the PCR reads, yielding one entry per CDR3 protein. Of some 25,000 distinct CDR3 sequences in the sample, about 40% were seen once. The specimen was esophageal tumor tissue. Every receptor here comes from a male donor with esophageal squamous cell carcinoma.

This clonotype turned up a few times. The genes are TRBV5-1 and TRBJ2-1; 10 positions match TRBD2. The end of the DNA aligns better with TRBJ2-5, so the J call may be wrong. CDR1 and CDR2 from the germline V gene are SGHRS and YFSETQ. This CDR3 is built from 20 residues. In nucleotides, the CDR3 is TGCGCCAGCAGCCGCCGGGGGACTAGCGCGGGAGTGGGTGGCCAAGAGACCCAGTACTTC. This encodes CASSRRGTSAGVGGQETQYF.

Written as DNA, the CDR3 is TGTGCCAGCAGCAACTATAATTCACCCCTCCACTTT. Its protein is CASSNYNSPLHF. The V gene is TRBV6-1, the J gene TRBJ1-6; D unresolved. CDR1 and CDR2 from the germline V gene are MNHNS and SASEGT. This CDR3 is 12 amino acids long. The V end lost 6 bases, the J end lost 3 bases, and 3 bases lay between the germline ends.

Details on this clonotype: As the CDR3 is not closed by the conserved phenylalanine or tryptophan, this likely results from a read error. Written as DNA, the CDR3 is TGTGCCAGCTTAGAGCGCTCCTGCGAGCAGTACTTA. Translated: CASLERSCEQYL. The chain joins TRBV6-2 or TRBV6-3 to TRBJ2-5; no reliable D call. The end of the DNA aligns better with TRBJ2-7, so the J call may be wrong. The CDR3 is 12 amino acids. CDR1 is MNHEY and CDR2 is SVGEGT in the germline V gene.